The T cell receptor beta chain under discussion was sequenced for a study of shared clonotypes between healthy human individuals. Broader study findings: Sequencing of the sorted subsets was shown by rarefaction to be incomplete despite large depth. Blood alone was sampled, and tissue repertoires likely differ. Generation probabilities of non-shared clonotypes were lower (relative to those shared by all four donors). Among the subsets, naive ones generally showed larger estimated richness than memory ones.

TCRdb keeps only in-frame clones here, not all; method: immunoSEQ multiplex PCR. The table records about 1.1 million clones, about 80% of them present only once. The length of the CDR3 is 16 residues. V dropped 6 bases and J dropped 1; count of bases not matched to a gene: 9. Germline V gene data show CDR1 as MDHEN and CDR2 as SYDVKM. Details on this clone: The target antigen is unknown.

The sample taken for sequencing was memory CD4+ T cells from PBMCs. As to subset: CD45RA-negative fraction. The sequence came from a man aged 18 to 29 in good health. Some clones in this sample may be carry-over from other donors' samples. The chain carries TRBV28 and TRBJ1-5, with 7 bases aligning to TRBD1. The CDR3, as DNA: TGTGCCAGCAGCCCCGGGGACAGAGGCAGCAATCAGCCCCAGCATTTT. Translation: CASSPGDRGSNQPQHF.